Listed below are T cell receptor beta chains from one sample, sequenced in a study of PD-L1 blockade in urothelial cancer. Measured with immunoSEQ multiplex PCR; TCRdb has only the in-frame clones, and not every one. The sample lists about 95,000 clones, around 87% occurring once. The sample consisted of PBMCs, taken around atezolizumab (anti-PD-L1) treatment. All receptors derive from a man aged 55 to 69 with urothelial cancer. The CDR3 runs from the conserved cysteine through the conserved F or W. The order of the fields is CDR3 protein, CDR3 DNA, D gene, clone size, J gene, V gene, CDR3 length. D genes are given only for firm matches. Clone size appears in some rows only: once, few, many, or a class for an expanded clone.

CDR3: CASSLWGGQGDTEAFF
DNA: TGTGCCAGCAGTTTATGGGGGGGACAGGGGGACACTGAAGCTTTCTTT
D: TRBD1
size: NA
J: TRBJ1-1
V: TRBV28
length: 16

CDR3: CASSFSKGDTEAFF
DNA: TGCGCCAGCAGCTTCTCGAAGGGGGACACTGAAGCTTTCTTT
D: NA
size: NA
J: TRBJ1-1
V: TRBV5-1
length: 14

CDR3: CASSQLAGAGETQYF
DNA: TGCGCCAGCAGCCAATTAGCGGGGGCAGGGGAGACCCAGTACTTC
D: TRBD2
size: NA
J: TRBJ2-5
V: TRBV4-3
length: 15

CDR3: CASSKAGTYEQYF
DNA: TGTGCCAGCAGCAAGGCAGGGACCTACGAGCAGTACTTC
D: NA
size: NA
J: TRBJ2-7
V: TRBV21-1
length: 13

CDR3: CASSLAEGQRDGYTF
DNA: TGTGCCAGCAGCTTAGCGGAGGGACAGAGAGATGGCTACACCTTC
D: TRBD1
size: NA
J: TRBJ1-2
V: TRBV7-2
length: 15

CDR3: CASKRLATDTQYF
DNA: TGTGCCAGTAAGAGACTAGCGACAGATACGCAGTATTTT
D: TRBD2
size: NA
J: TRBJ2-3
V: TRBV19
length: 13

CDR3: CASSTRQGANYGYTF
DNA: TGTGCCAGCAGTACTCGACAGGGAGCTAACTATGGCTACACCTTC
D: TRBD1
size: NA
J: TRBJ1-2
V: TRBV27
length: 15

CDR3: CASSYQGVSGNTIYF
DNA: TGTGCCAGCAGTTACCAGGGCGTCTCTGGAAACACCATATATTTT
D: NA
size: NA
J: TRBJ1-3
V: TRBV6-5
length: 15

CDR3: CASSDSNYRVDRPQHF
DNA: TGTGCCAGCAGTGACTCGAATTACAGGGTGGATCGGCCCCAGCATTTT
D: NA
size: NA
J: TRBJ1-5
V: TRBV6-4
length: 16

CDR3: CASRMGLTQETQYF
DNA: TGCGCCAGCAGGATGGGACTTACCCAAGAGACCCAGTACTTC
D: NA
size: few
J: TRBJ2-5
V: TRBV10-2
length: 14

CDR3: CASSLVFGQFEAFF
DNA: TGTGCCAGCAGCTTAGTCTTCGGACAGTTTGAAGCTTTCTTT
D: NA
size: NA
J: TRBJ1-1
V: TRBV7-8
length: 14

CDR3: CASSLGTGGDEQFF
DNA: TGTGCCAGCAGCTTAGGGACAGGGGGCGATGAGCAGTTCTTC
D: TRBD1
size: NA
J: TRBJ2-1
V: TRBV7-6
length: 14

CDR3: CASSISVAGGSDTQYF
DNA: TGTGCCAGCAGCATTTCGGTGGCGGGAGGATCAGATACGCAGTATTTT
D: TRBD2
size: once
J: TRBJ2-3
V: TRBV7-8
length: 16

CDR3: CASSSGGWNQPQHF
DNA: TGTGCCAGCAGTTCAGGGGGTTGGAATCAGCCCCAGCATTTT
D: TRBD1
size: NA
J: TRBJ1-5
V: TRBV6-6
length: 14

CDR3: CASSTWTAGTYEQYF
DNA: TGCGCCAGCAGCACTTGGACAGCGGGGACCTACGAGCAGTACTTC
D: NA
size: NA
J: TRBJ2-7
V: TRBV5-1
length: 15

CDR3: CASTQVGQREFNEQFF
DNA: TGTGCCAGCACCCAGGTGGGGCAGCGGGAGTTCAATGAGCAGTTCTTC
D: TRBD2
size: NA
J: TRBJ2-1
V: TRBV27
length: 16

CDR3: CASSGQKNTEAFF
DNA: TGTGCCAGCAGTGGGCAGAAGAACACTGAAGCTTTCTTT
D: NA
size: NA
J: TRBJ1-1
V: TRBV27
length: 13

CDR3: CASSPSGQPTDTQYF
DNA: TGTGCCAGCTCACCGTCGGGACAGCCCACAGATACGCAGTATTTT
D: TRBD1
size: NA
J: TRBJ2-3
V: TRBV18
length: 15

CDR3: CVRSPPWPSPDQETQYF
DNA: TGTGTCAGAAGCCCCCCCTGGCCCTCCCCAGACCAAGAGACCCAGTACTTC
D: NA
size: NA
J: TRBJ2-5
V: TRBV7-5
length: 17

CDR3: CASSLSEDTEAFF
DNA: TGTGCCAGCAGTTTAAGTGAGGACACTGAAGCTTTCTTT
D: NA
size: NA
J: TRBJ1-1
V: TRBV27
length: 13

CDR3: CASSLAGGGIQETQYF
DNA: TGTGCCAGCAGCTTGGCGGGGGGAGGGATCCAAGAGACCCAGTACTTC
D: TRBD2
size: NA
J: TRBJ2-5
V: TRBV7-9
length: 16

CDR3: CASSGGTGVVGANVLTF
DNA: TGTGCCAGCAGTGGGGGGACAGGGGTGGTTGGGGCCAACGTCCTGACTTTC
D: TRBD1
size: NA
J: TRBJ2-6
V: TRBV25-1
length: 17

CDR3: CASRASSGGADTQYF
DNA: TGTGCCAGCAGAGCCTCTAGCGGGGGGGCAGATACGCAGTATTTT
D: TRBD2
size: NA
J: TRBJ2-3
V: TRBV6-1
length: 15

CDR3: CASSLGHAEKYF
DNA: TGTGCCAGCAGCCTGGGACACGCGGAGAAGTATTTT
D: NA
size: NA
J: TRBJ2-3
V: TRBV7-8
length: 12

CDR3: CASSRLLAAVETQYF
DNA: TGTGCCAGCAGCCGGTTACTAGCGGCGGTGGAGACCCAGTACTTC
D: TRBD2
size: NA
J: TRBJ2-5
V: TRBV5-6
length: 15